Listed below are T cell receptor beta chains from one sample, sequenced in a study of T cells in Graves' hyperthyroidism and ophthalmopathy. TCRdb recomputed calls from the multiplex PCR reads with MiXCR, one row per CDR3 protein. The sample lists around 450,000 distinct CDR3 sequences, around 14% occurring once. The material sequenced was blood. The receptors come from a woman aged 18-29 years with Graves' hyperthyroidism. CDR3s include the opening cysteine and the closing phenylalanine or tryptophan. D genes are given only for firm matches. Not every row has a clone size; where given, it reads once, few, many or a size class.

j_call clone_size v_call d_call cdr3_aa cdr3_nt
TRBJ2-7 many TRBV5-5 . CASSLGQGLEQYF TGTGCCAGCAGCTTGGGACAGGGACTCGAGCAGTACTTC
TRBJ1-3 many TRBV6-1 . CASNLGGAGNTIYF TGTGCCAGCAACTTAGGGGGAGCTGGAAACACCATATATTTT
TRBJ1-2 . TRBV7-3 . CASSLRGAGYGYTF TGTGCCAGCAGCTTAAGGGGGGCGGGCTATGGCTACACCTTC
TRBJ2-3 . TRBV20-1 TRBD1 CSPQGASDTQYF TGCAGCCCACAGGGGGCATCAGATACGCAGTATTTT
TRBJ2-7 many TRBV30 TRBD1 CAWSGDRGIEQYF TGTGCCTGGAGTGGAGACAGGGGAATCGAGCAGTACTTC
TRBJ2-5 many TRBV12-3/TRBV12-4 . CASSPVAGEETQYF TGTGCCAGCAGTCCGGTGGCAGGGGAAGAGACCCAGTACTTC
TRBJ2-1 many TRBV7-9 . CASTRGDNEQFF TGTGCCAGCACTAGGGGGGACAATGAGCAGTTCTTC
TRBJ2-1 . TRBV13 . CASSLEGFSTKNEQFF TGTGCCAGCAGCTTAGAAGGATTCAGTACGAAAAATGAGCAGTTCTTC
TRBJ1-1 many TRBV29-1 . CSVRIGTTEAFF TGCAGCGTAAGAATTGGGACAACAGAAGCTTTCTTT
TRBJ1-6 few TRBV4-2 . CASSQGKDNSPLHF TGTGCCAGCAGCCAGGGGAAAGATAATTCACCCCTCCACTTT
TRBJ1-3 . TRBV2 . CASSQQDSGNTIYF TGTGCCAGCAGTCAACAGGACTCTGGAAACACCATATATTTT
TRBJ1-1 many TRBV11-2 . CASSLGRAGPWGTEAFF TGTGCCAGCAGCTTAGGTAGGGCAGGCCCATGGGGCACTGAAGCTTTCTTT
TRBJ1-3 many TRBV29-1 TRBD1 CSVEGGTGLSGNTIYF TGCAGCGTTGAAGGCGGGACAGGGCTCTCTGGAAACACCATATATTTT
TRBJ2-7 many TRBV7-3 TRBD1 CASSRTGTGVGEQYF TGTGCCAGCAGCCGGACCGGGACAGGGGTCGGGGAGCAGTACTTC
TRBJ2-7 few TRBV20-1 TRBD1 CSARTNRGTGINEQYF TGCAGTGCTAGAACCAATAGAGGGACAGGGATCAACGAGCAGTACTTC
TRBJ2-6 . TRBV7-2 . CASTYGTGANVLTF TGTGCCAGCACTTACGGGACCGGGGCCAACGTCCTGACTTTC
TRBJ2-3 many TRBV10-3 TRBD1 CAISDGLAGGAADTQYF TGTGCCATCAGTGACGGCTTAGCAGGGGGCGCCGCAGATACGCAGTATTTT
TRBJ2-2 many TRBV5-1 TRBD2 CASSFLAGGNTGELFF TGCGCCAGCAGCTTCCTAGCGGGAGGAAACACCGGGGAGCTGTTTTTT
TRBJ2-7 many TRBV6-5 TRBD1 CASSYRDRADEQYF TGTGCCAGCAGTTACCGGGACAGGGCTGACGAGCAGTACTTC
TRBJ1-2 few TRBV29-1 TRBD1 CSAYLTGAGGYTF TGCAGCGCTTACCTTACAGGGGCGGGTGGCTACACCTTC
TRBJ1-5 many TRBV27 . CASSFPGQPQHF TGTGCCAGCAGTTTCCCCGGACAGCCCCAGCATTTT
TRBJ1-2 many TRBV28 . CASSLPGMNGYGYTF TGTGCCAGCAGTCTCCCCGGGATGAACGGCTATGGCTACACCTTC
TRBJ1-2 many TRBV5-6 . CASSSPTGNYGYTF TGTGCCAGCAGCTCTCCCACCGGTAACTATGGCTACACCTTC
TRBJ1-2 . TRBV20-1 TRBD1 CSARPTRDRPHVNYGYTF TGCAGTGCTAGACCAACTCGGGACAGGCCCCACGTTAACTATGGCTACACCTTC
TRBJ1-1 many TRBV11-3 . CASSLEEDTEAFF TGTGCCAGCAGCTTAGAGGAGGACACTGAAGCTTTCTTT
TRBJ1-5 many TRBV28 . CASSLPDRLDQPQHF TGTGCCAGCAGTTTACCCGATCGGCTGGATCAGCCCCAGCATTTT
TRBJ2-2 many TRBV5-1 TRBD1 CASRSEGQGLFGELFF TGCGCCAGCAGAAGTGAAGGACAGGGGCTATTCGGGGAGCTGTTTTTT
TRBJ2-5 few TRBV5-4 TRBD2 CASSLRASGGGETQYF TGTGCCAGCAGCTTGAGGGCTAGCGGGGGTGGAGAGACCCAGTACTTC
TRBJ1-1 many TRBV19 . CASTLGRNTEAFF TGTGCCAGTACCTTGGGAAGGAACACTGAAGCTTTCTTT
TRBJ1-4 . TRBV5-5 . CASSRAAPEKLFF TGTGCCAGCAGTCGCGCAGCGCCGGAAAAACTGTTTTTT
TRBJ2-3 once TRBV28 TRBD2 CASTSGREWGDTQYF TGTGCCAGCACCAGCGGGAGAGAGTGGGGAGATACGCAGTATTTT
TRBJ1-5 few TRBV15 TRBD1 CATSNFLTGNQPQHF TGTGCCACCAGCAACTTCTTGACAGGGAATCAGCCCCAGCATTTT
TRBJ2-5 many TRBV20-1 TRBD2 CSARDTGSGRDTQYF TGCAGTGCTAGAGATACGGGTAGCGGGAGGGACACCCAGTACTTC
TRBJ1-1 many TRBV20-1 . CSAGRQGVTGTEAFF TGCAGTGCTGGACGCCAGGGAGTTACAGGTACTGAAGCTTTCTTT
TRBJ2-3 few TRBV15 . CATSRVGADTQYF TGTGCCACCAGCAGAGTGGGGGCGGATACGCAGTATTTT
TRBJ2-7 many TRBV20-1 TRBD2 CSARKAGAAYEQYF TGCAGTGCTAGGAAAGCGGGAGCGGCCTACGAGCAGTACTTC
TRBJ1-4 many TRBV30 . CAWRRGGEKLFF TGTGCCTGGAGGCGAGGGGGTGAAAAACTGTTTTTT
TRBJ2-1 many TRBV7-3 TRBD2 CASSLSSGTNNEQFF TGTGCCAGCAGCTTAAGTAGCGGGACTAACAATGAGCAGTTCTTC
TRBJ2-1 many TRBV6-1 TRBD2 CASRGTSGIDVNEQFF TGTGCCAGCAGAGGGACTAGCGGGATAGACGTCAATGAGCAGTTCTTC
TRBJ2-1 . TRBV30 . CAWNWGGGEQFF TGTGCCTGGAACTGGGGTGGGGGTGAGCAGTTCTTC
TRBJ2-5 . TRBV9 . CASSVGGWESQETQYF TGTGCCAGCAGCGTAGGGGGCTGGGAGTCCCAAGAGACCCAGTACTTC
TRBJ1-1 many TRBV12-3/TRBV12-4 . CASSSQQGRTEAFF TGTGCCAGCAGTTCGCAGCAGGGTCGTACTGAAGCTTTCTTT
TRBJ2-1 . TRBV5-1 . CASSFGRGHDHYNEQFF TGCGCCAGCAGCTTTGGTAGGGGCCATGATCACTACAATGAGCAGTTCTTC
TRBJ1-5 . TRBV20-1 . CSARELQPSTLMYSNQPQHF TGCAGTGCTAGAGAGTTACAGCCATCAACCTTAATGTATAGCAATCAGCCCCAGCATTTT
TRBJ1-2 many TRBV5-1 . CASSLYGEGSGYTF TGCGCCAGCAGCTTGTACGGGGAGGGGTCTGGCTACACCTTC
TRBJ1-5 many TRBV6-2/TRBV6-3 . CASSYQTYQPQHF TGTGCCAGCAGTTATCAGACCTATCAGCCCCAGCATTTT
TRBJ2-3 many TRBV7-3 . CASSPSLVVGTQYF TGTGCCAGCAGCCCAAGCCTGGTCGTCGGTACGCAGTATTTT
TRBJ1-2 . TRBV19 TRBD1 CASSIDPDRVYGYTF TGTGCCAGTAGTATAGACCCCGACAGGGTCTATGGCTACACCTTC
TRBJ2-3 many TRBV7-3 . CASSPNGQITDTQYF TGTGCCAGCAGCCCCAATGGACAGATCACAGATACGCAGTATTTT